These 24 T cell receptor beta chains were all obtained from the same sample, sequenced in a study of OX40 agonist ivuxolimab in advanced cancers. Some clones are missing from TCRdb's copy, which holds only in-frame ones; the method was immunoSEQ multiplex PCR. Altogether more than 80,000 clones are present, around 90% being singletons, with the ten largest covering approximately 1.5%. This specimen consisted of CD4+ or CD8+ T cells sorted from blood, obtained in a trial of the OX40 agonist ivuxolimab. These receptors came from an adult with an advanced solid tumor such as melanoma, head and neck, liver or kidney cancer.

This chain connects TRBV7-9 to TRBJ2-6, with D possibly TRBD1 on 6 matching bases. The germline V gene encodes CDR1 SEHNR and CDR2 FQNEAQ (reference sequence). This CDR3 comprises 13 residues. The CDR3 sequence is CGDTSSGANVLTF. The CDR3 DNA reads as TGTGGGGACACTAGCTCTGGGGCCAACGTCCTGACTTTC.

The CDR3 here is CASSLIAGGDTEAFF. The CDR3 DNA follows: TGCGCCAGCAGCTTGATCGCAGGGGGCGACACTGAAGCTTTCTTT. The chain carries TRBV5-1 and TRBJ1-1, with 8 positions matching TRBD1. The trim removed 1 base at V and 3 bases at J, leaving 5 bases unmatched. CDR3 length equals 15 residues. Germline lookup yields CDR1 SGHRS and CDR2 YFSETQ.

The chain recombines TRBV19 with TRBJ2-7; D not certain. Germline V CDR1 and CDR2: LNHDA, SQIVND (reference sequence). The CDR3 has 14 amino acids. The V end lost 3 bases, the J end lost 4 bases, and 13 bases lay between the germline ends. The CDR3 region has the DNA TGTGCCAGTAGTATCACCCCCCGAGGATACGAGCAGTACTTC. Its protein product is CASSITPRGYEQYF.

As regards this clone: At one end, the junction sequence differs from germline, possibly due to a read error. The chain recombines TRBV15 with TRBJ2-7, with D possibly being TRBD2 (7 bases). This CDR3 region has 13 residues. Germline CDR1 reads LNHNV; CDR2 reads YYDKDF (reference sequence). In nucleotides, the CDR3 is TGTGCCGCCAGCAGGGAGGGGGGGTACGAGCAGTACTTC. Translation: CAASREGGYEQYF.

The rearrangement uses TRBV5-4 and TRBJ2-3, with D perhaps given as TRBD1 or TRBD2 (6 bases each). V lost 0 bases, J lost 2 bases, and 10 bases lay in between. CDR3 length equals 15 residues. Germline V gives CDR1 SGHNT, CDR2 YYREEE (reference sequence). This CDR3 reads CASSLGGASTDTQYF. CDR3 bases: TGTGCCAGCAGCTTGGGGGGGGCGTCCACAGATACGCAGTATTTT.

CDR3 loop: CASSLAKNQPQHF. In DNA form, the CDR3 reads TGTGCCAGCAGTTTAGCCAAAAATCAGCCCCAGCATTTT. The chain joins TRBV27 to TRBJ1-5; the D is unclear. This CDR3 region has 13 residues. Trimming cost V 2 bases and J 4 bases, with 6 bases left between them. Germline V gene sequence: CDR1 MNHEY, CDR2 SMNVEV (reference sequence).

This chain links TRBV19 with TRBJ2-2; 14 bases line up with TRBD2. Germline assignment: CDR1 LNHDA and CDR2 SQIVND (reference sequence). With V trimmed by 8 bases and J by 6 bases, 8 bases remained unmatched. There are 16 residues in the CDR3. The CDR3 is CASRTSGGSISGELFF. CDR3 nucleotides: TGTGCCAGTCGGACTAGCGGGGGGTCGATATCCGGGGAGCTGTTTTTT.

This chain joins TRBV4-3 and TRBJ1-4; D unclear. The CDR3 loop spans 17 amino acids. The V end lost 0 bases, the J end lost 5 bases, and 16 bases lay between the germline ends. Germline V gene data show CDR1 as LGHNA and CDR2 as YSLEER. Here the CDR3 DNA reads TGCGCCAGCAGCCAAGATTCCTCGTCCCTCGGGAATGAAAAACTGTTTTTT. This sequence encodes CASSQDSSSLGNEKLFF.

The chain has TRBV7-2 and TRBJ2-7; D possibly corresponds to TRBD1 (5 bases). Between the trimmed V and J ends, which lost 10 bases and 7 bases, there was a span of 20 bases. In germline, CDR1 is SGHTA, CDR2 FQGNSA. This CDR3 has 13 amino acids. CDR3 DNA: TGTGCCACCAGAACGACAGCCCTTCAGGAGCAGTACTTC. Residues: CATRTTALQEQYF.

The chain is built from TRBV5-8 and TRBJ1-5; a weak D match, TRBD1 (6 bases). The CDR3 consists of 15 residues. CDR1 is SGHTS and CDR2 is YDEGEE in the germline V gene. The V end lost 4 bases, the J end lost 9 bases, and 20 bases lay between the germline ends. This chain's CDR3 is CASSDAGTPGRPQHF. The CDR3 DNA is TGTGCCAGCAGCGACGCGGGGACACCAGGCCGGCCCCAGCATTTT.

The chain is built from TRBV15 and TRBJ2-5, with 10 bases that match TRBD1. The germline V gene encodes CDR1 LNHNV and CDR2 YYDKDF (reference sequence). The trim removed 2 bases at V and 5 bases at J, leaving 8 bases unmatched. CDR3 length: 16 amino acids. CDR3 bases: TGTGCCACCAGCAGAAACCGGGGGACAGGGGTGGAGACCCAGTACTTC. This encodes CATSRNRGTGVETQYF.

This rearrangement joins TRBV7-3 to TRBJ1-4; D call uncertain. Trimming removed 5 bases from V and 7 bases from J, with 17 bases in between. CDR1 and CDR2 from the germline V gene are SGHTA and FQGTGA. This CDR3 region has 15 residues. CDR3 nucleotides: TGTGCCAGCAGCCCCCAGATAGGGCAAGGTGAAAAACTGTTTTTT. Its translation is CASSPQIGQGEKLFF. The whole variable domain, remainder taken from reference TRBV7-3 and TRBJ1-4, is GAGVSQTPSNKVTEKGKYVELRCDPISGHTALYWYRQSLGQGPEFLIYFQGTGAADDSGLPNDRFFAVRPEGSVSTLKIQRTERGDSAVYLCASSPQIGQGEKLFFGSGTQLSVL.

About this clone: At one end, the junction sequence differs from germline, possibly due to a read error. The J gene is TRBJ2-1, the V gene TRBV6-5; 7 positions match TRBD1. The CDR3 runs 12 residues. Germline V CDR1 and CDR2: MNHEY, SVGAGI. This CDR3 reads CASSNSGGEQFF. Here the CDR3 DNA reads TGTGCCAGCAGTAACTCAGGGGGTGAGCAGTTCTTC.

The CDR3 here is CASRDRGENEQFF. DNA of the CDR3: TGTGCCAGTAGGGACCGGGGGGAAAATGAGCAGTTCTTC. This sequence joins TRBV19 and TRBJ2-1; 7 positions match TRBD2. Trimming at V came to 6 bases and at J to 7 bases, leaving 6 bases not matched to a gene. Germline V gene data show CDR1 as LNHDA and CDR2 as SQIVND (reference sequence). The CDR3 is 13 residues long. Using reference TRBV19 and TRBJ2-1 for the parts outside the CDR3, the full variable domain is DGGITQSPKYLFRKEGQNVTLSCEQNLNHDAMYWYRQDPGQGLRLIYYSQIVNDFQKGDIAEGYSVSREKKESFPLTVTSAQKNPTAFYLCASRDRGENEQFFGPGTRLTVL.

The rearrangement links TRBV9 to TRBJ1-4; maybe TRBD1 (6 bases). This CDR3 has 15 residues. Germline V CDR1 and CDR2: SGDLS, YYNGEE. The V end lost 4 bases, the J end lost 6 bases, and 16 bases lay between the germline ends. In DNA form, the CDR3 reads TGTGCCAGCAGCCCACAGGGTTCTAGGCATGAAAAACTGTTTTTT. Translated: CASSPQGSRHEKLFF.

The V gene is TRBV6-6, the J gene TRBJ1-6; D might be TRBD1 (5 bases). This CDR3 comprises 14 residues. With 6 bases removed from V and 6 bases from J, the gap between germline ends came to 12 bases. From germline, CDR1 is MNHNY and CDR2 SVGAGI (reference sequence). In nucleotides, the CDR3 is TGTGCCAGCAGCCGACAGAAACCTAATTCACCCCTCCACTTT. Its translation is CASSRQKPNSPLHF.

This chain connects TRBV6-5 to TRBJ2-1, with 7 positions matching TRBD1. V lost 5 bases to trimming and J lost 0 bases; unmatched junction nucleotides: 4. Germline lookup yields CDR1 MNHEY and CDR2 SVGAGI. This CDR3 region has 15 residues. The CDR3 DNA reads TGTGCCAGCAGTCAGGGGGTTAGCTCCTACAATGAGCAGTTCTTC. Protein sequence: CASSQGVSSYNEQFF.

The rearrangement links TRBV25-1 to TRBJ1-5; D perhaps matches TRBD1 (5 bases). There are 13 residues in the CDR3. The V and J ends lost 3 bases and 5 bases respectively, with 8 bases between them. Germline values: CDR1 MGHDK, CDR2 SYGVNS. In nucleotides, the CDR3 is TGTGCCAGCAGTGAGCAGGGATATCAGCCCCAGCATTTT. This encodes CASSEQGYQPQHF.

The V gene is TRBV9, the J gene TRBJ2-5, with D maybe TRBD1 (6 bases). Germline CDR1 is SGDLS and CDR2 is YYNGEE. Trimming took off 5 bases at V and 3 bases at J, with 17 bases between the two ends. This CDR3 region has 15 residues. The CDR3 nucleotides are TGTGCCAGCAGTGCCAGGGGACCCCTGGAAGAGACCCAGTACTTC. This gives the protein CASSARGPLEETQYF.

V usage is TRBV9 and J usage is TRBJ1-4, with no clear D. The CDR3 extends over 15 amino acids. The germline CDR1 and CDR2 sequences are SGDLS and YYNGEE. V lost 2 bases and J 5 bases, leaving 13 bases between the germline ends. The CDR3 DNA follows: TGTGCCAGCAGCGTTCGGGCAGGAGAAAATGAAAAACTGTTTTTT. Protein product: CASSVRAGENEKLFF. Together with reference TRBV9 and TRBJ1-4, the CDR3 gives the full variable domain: DSGVTQTPKHLITATGQRVTLRCSPRSGDLSVYWYQQSLDQGLQFLIQYYNGEERAKGNILERFSAQQFPDLHSELNLSSLELGDSALYFCASSVRAGENEKLFFGSGTQLSVL.

The rearrangement joins TRBV29-1 to TRBJ2-3; TRBD1 matches 7 bases. The CDR3 covers 15 residues. V lost 0 bases and J lost 1; bases outside the gene matches: 4. The germline CDR1 and CDR2 sequences are SQVTM and ANQGSEA. Here the CDR3 reads CSVEDGTDGTDTQYF. In nucleotides, the CDR3 is TGCAGCGTTGAAGATGGGACAGACGGCACAGATACGCAGTATTTT.

The chain uses TRBV5-4 and TRBJ1-5; 9 bases are shared with TRBD1. Germline trimming cut 4 bases from V and 5 bases from J; bases unmatched to any gene: 4. The germline V gene encodes CDR1 SGHNT and CDR2 YYREEE (reference sequence). This CDR3 has 14 amino acids. For the CDR3, the DNA is TGTGCCAGCAGCGTGGACAGGGGTGATCAGCCCCAGCATTTT. Its protein is CASSVDRGDQPQHF.

The chain has TRBV7-9 and TRBJ2-5; D uncertain. The CDR3 extends over 13 amino acids. Germline-derived CDR1 and CDR2 are SEHNR and FQNEAQ (reference sequence). Trimming pared 5 bases from V and 3 bases from J, leaving 10 bases between. CDR3 nucleotide sequence: TGTGCCAGCAGCGACGCGCTCAAAGAGACCCAGTACTTC. Translation: CASSDALKETQYF.

The chain employs TRBV6-6 and TRBJ2-1, with a tentative D call TRBD2 (6 bases). V was shortened by 7 bases and J by 7 bases, with 17 bases between the two germline ends. Germline V gene lookup returns CDR1 MNHNY and CDR2 SVGAGI (reference sequence). This CDR3 is 14 amino acids long. CDR3 region: CASTLGAGSNEQFF. For the CDR3, the DNA is TGTGCCAGCACCCTAGGGGCGGGATCGAATGAGCAGTTCTTC.